Each of the 25 T cell receptor beta chains below was sequenced from the same sample in a study of control samples from healthy donors and cancer patients. Libraries were prepared by immunoSEQ multiplex PCR; TCRdb keeps only in-frame clonotypes and omits some of them. The sample consists of some 94,000 clones, less than 90% of them appearing once. What was sequenced was PBMCs. The receptors come from a woman aged 50 to 65 with colorectal cancer.

CDR3 DNA sequence: TGTGCCAGCAGCTATGGGGAACCTAGCACAGATACGCAGTATTTT. Residues: CASSYGEPSTDTQYF. The V call is TRBV5-6, the J call TRBJ2-3, with D unresolved. This CDR3 is 15 amino acids long. In germline, CDR1 is SGHDT, CDR2 YYEEEE. V lost 3 bases and J lost 0, with 11 bases in between.

The V and J genes are TRBV7-2 and TRBJ2-3, with D unresolved. The CDR3 runs 15 residues. Germline assignment: CDR1 SGHTA and CDR2 FQGNSA. The ends were cut back, 1 base at V and 4 bases at J, with 12 bases in the middle. The CDR3 region has the DNA TGTGCCAGCAGCTTAGTGGGCTCTCTGTCAGATACGCAGTATTTT. Its translation: CASSLVGSLSDTQYF. Looking up the rest from reference TRBV7-2 and TRBJ2-3 gives the full variable domain: GAGVSQSPSNKVTEKGKDVELRCDPISGHTALYWYRQSLGQGLEFLIYFQGNSAPDKSGLPSDRFSAERTGGSVSTLTIQRTQQEDSAVYLCASSLVGSLSDTQYFGPGTRLTVL.

V is TRBV5-1 and J is TRBJ2-5, with TRBD2 as a possible D gene (7 bases). This CDR3 is 17 amino acids long. Germline V CDR1 and CDR2: SGHRS, YFSETQ. With 1 base removed from V and 2 bases from J, the gap between germline ends came to 18 bases. CDR3 coding DNA: TGCGCCAGCAGCTTGCGATGGGGGGGCGCTGGTCAAGAGACCCAGTACTTC. Amino acid sequence: CASSLRWGGAGQETQYF.

The genes are TRBV6-5 and TRBJ2-7, with 8 bases fitting TRBD2. There are 12 residues in the CDR3. Germline V gives CDR1 MNHEY, CDR2 SVGAGI. The V and J ends lost 5 bases and 5 bases, in that order; junction bases with no gene match: 2. CDR3 nucleotide sequence: TGTGCCAGCAGTCAGCGGGGGAACGAGCAGTACGTC. Translating gives CASSQRGNEQYV.

The chain joins TRBV5-1 to TRBJ1-5; weak D call: TRBD1 (5 bases). Trimming removed 4 bases from V and 2 bases from J, with 13 bases in between. The CDR3 consists of 15 residues. Germline assignment: CDR1 SGHRS and CDR2 YFSETQ. The CDR3: CASSANTGGNQPQHF. For the CDR3, the DNA is TGCGCCAGCAGCGCGAACACGGGGGGCAATCAGCCCCAGCATTTT.

The rearrangement links TRBV10-3 to TRBJ1-1; 11 nucleotides match TRBD1. This CDR3 region has 12 residues. Germline lookup yields CDR1 ENHRY and CDR2 SYGVKD. Trimming at V came to 10 bases and at J to 6 bases, leaving 4 bases not matched to a gene. CDR3 loop: CANRGQGAEAFF. CDR3 sequence (DNA): TGTGCCAACCGGGGACAGGGGGCTGAAGCTTTCTTT.

CDR3 sequence (DNA): TGTGCCAGCAGTGAACACCAGCAGTACGTC. Translation gives CASSEHQQYV. The chain links TRBV6-1 to TRBJ2-7; D gene ambiguous. The CDR3 extends over 10 amino acids. Germline V gene sequence: CDR1 MNHNS, CDR2 SASEGT. Trimming removed 2 bases from V and 8 bases from J, with 4 bases in between.

The CDR3 region has the DNA TGTGCCAGCAGTGATCGGACAGGAGGGGTGGAGACCCAGTACTTC. Protein: CASSDRTGGVETQYF. The chain recombines TRBV2 with TRBJ2-5, with D maybe TRBD1 (7 bases). Germline CDR1 and CDR2: SNHLY and FYNNEI. This CDR3 region has 15 residues. The V end was cut by 3 bases, the J end by 5 bases, with 16 bases between.

This sequence joins TRBV7-2 and TRBJ2-1; D unresolved. Germline-derived CDR1 and CDR2 are SGHTA and FQGNSA. V lost 2 bases to trimming and J lost 7 bases, with 9 bases between them. This CDR3 spans 13 amino acids. The CDR3 nucleotides are TGTGCCAGCAGCTTATGGATCCAGAATGAGCAGTTCTTC. Amino acid sequence: CASSLWIQNEQFF.

This chain connects TRBV19 to TRBJ1-5; TRBD1 aligns across 8 bases. Unmatched junction bases numbered 13, after V lost 6 bases and J lost 0 bases. Germline CDR1 and CDR2: LNHDA and SQIVND (reference sequence). This CDR3 spans 18 amino acids. CDR3 nucleotides: TGTGCCAGTAGCCCGTTCGCCCAGGGGGCGTATAGCAATCAGCCCCAGCATTTT. Translating gives CASSPFAQGAYSNQPQHF.

This chain joins TRBV7-7 and TRBJ2-3; TRBD2 matches 7 bases. CDR3 length equals 14 residues. Trimming took 5 bases from V and 0 from J; bases not matched to a gene: 2. Germline lookup yields CDR1 SSHAT and CDR2 FNYEAQ (reference sequence). CDR3 DNA sequence: TGTGCCAGCAGCCCAGCGGGAAGCACAGATACGCAGTATTTT. This codes for CASSPAGSTDTQYF.

The CDR3 nucleotides read TGTGCCATCCAGGGGGCGCAAAATTCACCCCTCCACTTT. This encodes CAIQGAQNSPLHF. The chain has TRBV7-2 and TRBJ1-6, with 8 bases aligning to TRBD1. There are 13 residues in the CDR3. The V and J ends lost 10 bases and 7 bases, in that order; junction bases with no gene match: 6. Germline V lookup: CDR1 SGHTA, CDR2 FQGNSA.

In this sample, this clone turned up once. The chain combines TRBV4-3 with TRBJ2-7; D tentatively fits TRBD1 or TRBD2 (6 bases each). The CDR3 totals 16 residues. V was shortened by 0 bases and J by 0 bases, with 12 bases between the two germline ends. CDR1 and CDR2 from the germline V gene are LGHNA and YSLEER. CDR3 in DNA: TGCGCCAGCAGCCAAGATAGGGAGGACAGCTCCTACGAGCAGTACGTC. Its protein product is CASSQDREDSSYEQYV.

This clone was detected once. V usage is TRBV30 and J usage is TRBJ1-6; D ambiguous. V was pared by 2 bases and J by 7 bases, with 9 bases between. Germline CDR1 GTSNPN, CDR2 SVGIG (reference sequence). The CDR3 runs to 13 residues. CDR3 sequence: CAWSLGVNSPLHF. The CDR3 nucleotides read TGTGCCTGGAGTCTAGGAGTAAATTCACCCCTCCACTTT.

In its sample, this clone was seen once. This chain uses TRBV24-1 with TRBJ1-2; D may be TRBD1 (6 bases). CDR3 size: 15 residues. In germline, CDR1 is KGHDR, CDR2 SFDVKD. V lost 3 bases and J lost 4, with 14 bases in between. The CDR3: CATSDTTQGSYGYTF. DNA of the CDR3: TGTGCCACCAGTGATACGACACAGGGTAGCTATGGCTACACCTTC.

The rearrangement links TRBV6-2 or TRBV6-3 to TRBJ1-1, with unresolved D. CDR1 is MNHEY, CDR2 SVGEGT, per germline. The CDR3 is 14 residues long. The V end lost 2 bases, the J end lost 5 bases, and 12 bases lay between the germline ends. The CDR3 DNA reads as TGTGCCAGCAGTTACCGGCAGGCCGTGACTGAAGCTTTCTTT. It is translated as CASSYRQAVTEAFF.

V and J are TRBV6-5 and TRBJ2-1; 8 positions agree with TRBD1. With V trimmed by 6 bases and J by 9 bases, 4 bases remained unmatched. The CDR3 loop spans 12 amino acids. Germline CDR1 MNHEY, CDR2 SVGAGI. CDR3 sequence reads: CASSAGGTEQFF. In nucleotides, the CDR3 is TGTGCCAGCAGCGCAGGGGGCACTGAGCAGTTCTTC.

V gene TRBV5-1 combines with J gene TRBJ2-1; 9 nucleotides agree with TRBD2. The V gene's germline CDR1 is SGHRS and CDR2 YFSETQ. The length of the CDR3 is 15 residues. The V segment lost 4 bases and the J segment 2 bases; nucleotides outside the gene matches: 4. The DNA for the CDR3 is TGCGCCAGCAGCCCGATAGCGGGGGCCTACAATGAGCAGTTCTTC. It yields the protein CASSPIAGAYNEQFF.

The V gene is TRBV6-5, the J gene TRBJ2-7; tentatively, D is TRBD1 or TRBD2 (5 bases each). Germline V gene data show CDR1 as MNHEY and CDR2 as SVGAGI. The CDR3 runs to 14 residues. V lost 2 bases to trimming and J lost 0 bases, with 8 bases between them. CDR3 in DNA: TGTGCCAGCAGTTACGGGACGGCCTCCTACGAGCAGTACGTC. Translating it yields CASSYGTASYEQYV.

CDR3 sequence (DNA): TGTGCCACCAGTGATGACAGGGACAGGAAGAGGACAGATACGCAGTATTTT. It is translated as CATSDDRDRKRTDTQYF. The V and J genes are TRBV24-1 and TRBJ2-3; 8 nucleotides align to TRBD1. Germline loops: CDR1 KGHDR, CDR2 SFDVKD. The V and J ends lost 3 bases and 3 bases, in that order; junction bases with no gene match: 10. The CDR3 is 17 amino acids.

This clone was seen just once. The chain couples TRBV10-3 to TRBJ2-2, with a weak D call TRBD1 (7 bases). The V gene lost 10 bases and the J gene lost 3 bases, with 15 bases spanning the gap. The CDR3 spans 14 residues. Germline V gene sequence: CDR1 ENHRY, CDR2 SYGVKD. This CDR3 is CASGTVPDTGELFF. In nucleotides, the CDR3 is TGTGCCAGCGGGACAGTTCCTGACACCGGGGAGCTGTTTTTT.

CDR3 sequence: CASAISVQETQYF. CDR3 nucleotide sequence: TGTGCCAGTGCGATTTCAGTCCAAGAGACCCAGTACTTC. The gene calls are TRBV6-5 and TRBJ2-5; D remains ambiguous. Germline V gene lookup returns CDR1 MNHEY and CDR2 SVGAGI. The CDR3 covers 13 residues. The V gene lost 9 bases and the J gene lost 1 base, with 12 bases spanning the gap.

The V call is TRBV28, the J call TRBJ2-7; 9 bases map to TRBD1. V lost 4 bases to trimming and J lost 0 bases; unmatched junction nucleotides: 4. The CDR3 has 15 residues. Germline CDR1 reads MDHEN; CDR2 reads SYDVKM. CDR3 nucleotides: TGTGCCAGCAGTTCCCGGGACAGGGCCTCCTACGAGCAGTACGTC. Its translation is CASSSRDRASYEQYV.

The chain employs TRBV9 and TRBJ2-3, with 13 nucleotides matching TRBD2. The CDR3 has 15 residues. V lost 0 bases and J lost 6; bases outside the gene matches: 1. Germline CDR1 reads SGDLS; CDR2 reads YYNGEE. The CDR3 reads CASSVVTSGGDTQYF. The CDR3 nucleotides read TGTGCCAGCAGCGTAGTGACTAGCGGGGGGGATACGCAGTATTTT.

The CDR3 here is CASSSPGTGNYGYTF. CDR3 bases: TGTGCCAGCAGCTCCCCAGGGACAGGGAACTATGGCTACACCTTC. This chain joins TRBV7-2 and TRBJ1-2; 9 bases map to TRBD1. J was trimmed by 2 bases and V by 4 bases; bases with no gene match: 5. Germline CDR1 and CDR2: SGHTA and FQGNSA. This CDR3 is built from 15 residues. The variable domain in full, completed from reference TRBV7-2 and TRBJ1-2, reads GAGVSQSPSNKVTEKGKDVELRCDPISGHTALYWYRQSLGQGLEFLIYFQGNSAPDKSGLPSDRFSAERTGGSVSTLTIQRTQQEDSAVYLCASSSPGTGNYGYTFGSGTRLTVV.